The sequence of this TCR beta chain was determined in a study of T cell responses to AZD1222 COVID-19 vaccine. Study observations and caveats: White British ancestry dominated among donors, who included more females, and clonal diversity was possibly underestimated. Once two AZD1222 doses were given, Spike-specific TCR breadth and depth went up. There were repertoire samples only from the period after the peak T cell response.

TCRdb's table, derived via immunoSEQ multiplex PCR, lists solely in-frame clones and lacks some. This table holds 84,000 or so clones, about 87% found once. Germline V gives CDR1 SGHNT, CDR2 YYREEE (reference sequence). V trimming: 3 bases; J trimming: 1 base; junction bases outside the gene matches: 6. The CDR3 consists of 16 residues. A remark on this clone: Its target is unknown.

The source is an adult in good health. This chain uses TRBV5-4 with TRBJ2-1, with TRBD1 matching 8 bases. This specimen consisted of peripheral blood, obtained on day 0 of AZD1222 vaccination. This chain's CDR3 is CASSSGTGRSYNEQFF. The CDR3, as DNA: TGTGCCAGCAGCTCTGGGACAGGTCGATCCTACAATGAGCAGTTCTTC. The full variable domain, completed using reference TRBV5-4 and TRBJ2-1, is ETGVTQSPTHLIKTRGQQVTLRCSSQSGHNTVSWYQQALGQGPQFIFQYYREEENGRGNFPPRFSGLQFPNYSSELNVNALELDDSALYLCASSSGTGRSYNEQFFGPGTRLTVL.